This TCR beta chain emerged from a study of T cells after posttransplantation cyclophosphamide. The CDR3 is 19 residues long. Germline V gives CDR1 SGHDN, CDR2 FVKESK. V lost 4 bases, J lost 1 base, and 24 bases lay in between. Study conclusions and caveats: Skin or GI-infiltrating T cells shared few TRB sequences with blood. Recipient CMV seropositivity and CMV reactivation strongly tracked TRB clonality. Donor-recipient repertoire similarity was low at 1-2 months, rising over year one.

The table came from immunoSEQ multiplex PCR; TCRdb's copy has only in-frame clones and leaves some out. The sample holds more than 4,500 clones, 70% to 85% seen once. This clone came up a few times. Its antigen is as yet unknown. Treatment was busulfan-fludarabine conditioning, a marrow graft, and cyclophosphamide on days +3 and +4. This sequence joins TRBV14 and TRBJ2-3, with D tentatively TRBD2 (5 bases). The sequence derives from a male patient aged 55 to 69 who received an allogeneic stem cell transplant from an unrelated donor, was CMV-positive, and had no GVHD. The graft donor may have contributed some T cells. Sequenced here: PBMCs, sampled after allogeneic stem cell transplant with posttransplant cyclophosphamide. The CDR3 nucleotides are TGTGCCAGCAGCCGAGCATTTAATCTGGGTGGGAGAGGCACAGATACGCAGTATTTT. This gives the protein CASSRAFNLGGRGTDTQYF.